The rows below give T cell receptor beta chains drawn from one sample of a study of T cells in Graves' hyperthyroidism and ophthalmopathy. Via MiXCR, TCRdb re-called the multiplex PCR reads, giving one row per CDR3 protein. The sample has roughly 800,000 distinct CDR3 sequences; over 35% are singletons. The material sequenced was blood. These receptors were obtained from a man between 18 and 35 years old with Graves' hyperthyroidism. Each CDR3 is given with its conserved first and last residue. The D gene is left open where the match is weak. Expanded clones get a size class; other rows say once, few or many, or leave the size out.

TGTGCCATCAGTGGCCCGACAGATCGAGGCTACACCTTC	CAISGPTDRGYTF	NA	TRBV10-3	TRBJ1-2	NA
TGCGCCAGCAGTTCTACTTCTACAGCGGCTGGTGGGGAGCAGTACTTC	CASSSTSTAAGGEQYF	few	TRBV5-1	TRBJ2-7	NA
TGTGCCAGCACCGGACTAGAAGGGAGTGGGGAGACCCAGTACTTC	CASTGLEGSGETQYF	few	TRBV6-1	TRBJ2-5	TRBD2
TGTGCCAGTAGTATAAAACCCCTTCGGGGAAGCTATGGCTACACCTTC	CASSIKPLRGSYGYTF	NA	TRBV19	TRBJ1-2	NA
TGCGCCAGCAGCCTACTAGCGGGGGCGGGGGAGACCCAGTACTTC	CASSLLAGAGETQYF	NA	TRBV4-1	TRBJ2-5	TRBD2
TGTGCCAGCTGGGCACCTAGGGTGGCCCTCCACTTT	CASWAPRVALHF	NA	TRBV11-1	TRBJ1-6	NA
TGTGCCAGCAGCCCGGGGACAGGCGATAATTCACCCCTCCACTTT	CASSPGTGDNSPLHF	many	TRBV7-8	TRBJ1-6	TRBD1
TGTGCCAGCAGTCACCGGACAGGGGGCAGAGACACTGAAGCTTTCTTT	CASSHRTGGRDTEAFF	NA	TRBV12-3/TRBV12-4	TRBJ1-1	TRBD1
TGTGCCAGCAGCTCTAGGACTAGCGGGGTATACGAGCAGTACTTC	CASSSRTSGVYEQYF	NA	TRBV5-4	TRBJ2-7	TRBD2
TGTGCCAGCAGCTTAAAATTGGGGTCCTACACAGAGCCTTACGAGCAGTACTTC	CASSLKLGSYTEPYEQYF	many	TRBV7-2	TRBJ2-7	NA
TGCGCCAGCAGCTTGGAGGCGGGGGGCAGGACCCAGTACTTC	CASSLEAGGRTQYF	many	TRBV5-1	TRBJ2-5	TRBD2
TGTGCCAGCAGTTTATCGGCAGAAAGCTCTGGAAACACCATATATTTT	CASSLSAESSGNTIYF	NA	TRBV7-2	TRBJ1-3	NA
TGTGCCAGCAGCTTAACGGGGGGGAGGGGGACTGAAGCTTTCTTT	CASSLTGGRGTEAFF	NA	TRBV7-3	TRBJ1-1	NA
TGTGCCAGCAGTGAGGTCTACGGCCTCTCTGGAAACACCATATATTTT	CASSEVYGLSGNTIYF	many	TRBV2	TRBJ1-3	NA
TGTGCTAGTGGTTTGGCCAGCGGGGGGGGCCGGGAGACCCAGTACTTC	CASGLASGGGRETQYF	NA	TRBV12-5	TRBJ2-5	TRBD2
TGTGCCAGCAGCGTAGGGACCGGGTCTGAAGCTTTCTTT	CASSVGTGSEAFF	many	TRBV9	TRBJ1-1	NA
TGTGCCAGCAGTGCTCGGGGAGGGGACGAGCAGTACTTC	CASSARGGDEQYF	NA	TRBV25-1	TRBJ2-7	TRBD2
TGCAGCGTCGGGGGGGGACACCCGCAGTTCTTC	CSVGGGHPQFF	NA	TRBV29-1	TRBJ2-1	TRBD2
TGTGCCAGCAGCGCCCCCCGGACAGGGGTCCCCGGGGAGCTGTTTTTT	CASSAPRTGVPGELFF	NA	TRBV7-3	TRBJ2-2	TRBD1
TGTGCCAGCAGTTACTTCCAGAACACTGAAGCTTTCTTT	CASSYFQNTEAFF	NA	TRBV6-5	TRBJ1-1	NA
TGCAGCGTAAGACAGTCCCTGTTCGCTGAAGCTTTCTTT	CSVRQSLFAEAFF	many	TRBV29-1	TRBJ1-1	NA
TGCGCCAGCAGCCATAGTGGCGGGGGTGAGACCCAGTACTTC	CASSHSGGGETQYF	few	TRBV4-1	TRBJ2-5	TRBD2
TGCAGTGCCAAAGGGGCAGGCCCTGAAAAACTGTTTTTT	CSAKGAGPEKLFF	NA	TRBV20-1	TRBJ1-4	NA
TGCAGTGACAGGGTAGGAACTGAAGCTTTCTTT	CSDRVGTEAFF	NA	TRBV29-1	TRBJ1-1	TRBD1
TGTGCCAGCAGCCCTAGTGGAAGGACCTATGGCTACACCTTC	CASSPSGRTYGYTF	many	TRBV9	TRBJ1-2	NA
TGTGCCATCAACCCTGGACTCCGCTTCGAGCAGTACTTC	CAINPGLRFEQYF	many	TRBV10-3	TRBJ2-7	NA
TGTGCCAGCAGTGAAATGAGGCGGATCTCTTACTACGAGCAGTACTTC	CASSEMRRISYYEQYF	few	TRBV2	TRBJ2-7	NA
TGCGCCAGCAGAGAGGGACACCTGAACACTGAAGCTTTCTTT	CASREGHLNTEAFF	NA	TRBV4-1	TRBJ1-1	NA
TGTGCCAGCAGCAATACAGCGAGGAAACTGTTTTTT	CASSNTARKLFF	few	TRBV6-5	TRBJ1-4	NA
TGTGCCAGTAGTATGGAGGGAAACGGCAATCAGCCCCAGCATTTT	CASSMEGNGNQPQHF	NA	TRBV19	TRBJ1-5	NA
TGTGCCATCAGTGAAGGACTTCGCTCTGGGGAGCTGTTTTTT	CAISEGLRSGELFF	NA	TRBV6-1	TRBJ2-2	NA
TGTGCCAGCACAGCTAGCTTAAATACCGGGGAGCTGTTTTTT	CASTASLNTGELFF	NA	TRBV2	TRBJ2-2	NA
TGTGCCAGCAGCCAGAGGGACAGGGAGAAATTGGACACTGAAGCTTTCTTT	CASSQRDREKLDTEAFF	NA	TRBV7-2	TRBJ1-1	TRBD1
TGTGCCACCAGTCCGGACATGAACACTGAAGCTTTCTTT	CATSPDMNTEAFF	NA	TRBV24-1	TRBJ1-1	NA
TGCAGTGCTCGCGGCGGACAGGTTGGAAACACCATATATTTT	CSARGGQVGNTIYF	NA	TRBV20-1	TRBJ1-3	TRBD1
TGTGCCAGCAGTAAGGCAGGGGGGAGCAATCAGCCCCAGCATTTT	CASSKAGGSNQPQHF	few	TRBV10-3	TRBJ1-5	TRBD1
TGTGCCAGCAGTTTAAGGAGGGCCTGGATGAACACTGAAGCTTTCTTT	CASSLRRAWMNTEAFF	NA	TRBV12-3/TRBV12-4	TRBJ1-1	NA
TGTGCTAGTGGACTGGGAGGGGATGATACGAAACAGTACTTC	CASGLGGDDTKQYF	few	TRBV12-5	TRBJ2-7	TRBD2
TGCAGCGTTGGGGGGACTAGCGGGAACCAAGAGACCCAGTACTTC	CSVGGTSGNQETQYF	NA	TRBV29-1	TRBJ2-5	TRBD2
TGTGCTACCGACGGGACCGTACATGGCTACACCTTC	CATDGTVHGYTF	NA	TRBV25-1	TRBJ1-2	NA
TGCGCCAGCAGCTTCCCCCGAGGGGGCCAAGAGACCCAGTACTTC	CASSFPRGGQETQYF	few	TRBV5-1	TRBJ2-5	NA
TGCGCCAGCAGCCTGGGACAGCGGTGGGACTATGGCTACACCTTC	CASSLGQRWDYGYTF	NA	TRBV5-1	TRBJ1-2	TRBD1
TGTGCCAGCACCCTGACACCGAGCTCTGGAAACACCATATATTTT	CASTLTPSSGNTIYF	NA	TRBV12-3/TRBV12-4	TRBJ1-3	NA
TGCAGTGCTCCTGTGGGGGCATCTGGAAACACCATATATTTT	CSAPVGASGNTIYF	few	TRBV20-1	TRBJ1-3	NA
TGTGCCAGTAGTAAGGAGGGTTATCGGGACACTGAAGCTTTCTTT	CASSKEGYRDTEAFF	few	TRBV19	TRBJ1-1	NA
TGTGCCAGCAGCTTAGCGCACAGTACGAATGAAAAACTGTTTTTT	CASSLAHSTNEKLFF	many	TRBV7-6	TRBJ1-4	NA
TGTGCCAGCAGCGTGGGTGAAAGGACTAGCACCTACGAGCAGTACTTC	CASSVGERTSTYEQYF	NA	TRBV9	TRBJ2-7	TRBD2
TGCGCCAGCAGTGATGGCGTCACTGGAGCTTTCTTT	CASSDGVTGAFF	many	TRBV10-2	TRBJ1-1	NA
TGCAGCGTTGAGCCGGGACAGGGGGACACTGAAGCTTTCTTT	CSVEPGQGDTEAFF	NA	TRBV29-1	TRBJ1-1	TRBD1
TGCGCCAGCAGCCAATCGACAGGCATTCGAGAGACCCAGTACTTC	CASSQSTGIRETQYF	NA	TRBV4-1	TRBJ2-5	NA